The rows below give T cell receptor beta chains drawn from one sample of a study of shared clonotypes between healthy human individuals. The method was immunoSEQ multiplex PCR; TCRdb's version includes in-frame clones alone and lacks a portion of them. Of around 1.9 million clones in the sample, over 85% were seen once. Sequencing was carried out using naive CD8+ T cells from PBMCs. The receptors were gathered from a young man in good health. Some clones in this sample may be carry-over from other donors' samples. CDR3s include the opening cysteine and the closing phenylalanine or tryptophan. The D gene is left open where the match is weak. Expanded clones get a size class; other rows say once, few or many, or leave the size out.

J gene: TRBJ2-1
clone size: .
D gene: TRBD2
V gene: TRBV7-8
CDR3 DNA: TGTGCCAGCAGCCCGGATCGGCGGGAGGGAAATGAGCAGTTCTTC
CDR3 protein: CASSPDRREGNEQFF

J gene: TRBJ2-7
clone size: .
D gene: .
V gene: TRBV13
CDR3 DNA: TGTGCCAGCAGCTCGACGGGGTTTTACGAGCAGTACTTC
CDR3 protein: CASSSTGFYEQYF

J gene: TRBJ1-4
clone size: once
D gene: TRBD1
V gene: TRBV6-6
CDR3 DNA: TGTGCCAGCGGACCCCGACAGGGCTCGTATGAAAAACTGTTTTTT
CDR3 protein: CASGPRQGSYEKLFF

J gene: TRBJ2-7
clone size: .
D gene: .
V gene: TRBV28
CDR3 DNA: TGTGCCAGCAGTTTCCCCGGGCGCGAGTACGAGCAGTACTTC
CDR3 protein: CASSFPGREYEQYF

J gene: TRBJ2-7
clone size: once
D gene: .
V gene: TRBV11-2
CDR3 DNA: TGTGCCAGCAGCCCCGTAGCCGGTTTCTACGAGCAGTACTTC
CDR3 protein: CASSPVAGFYEQYF

J gene: TRBJ2-7
clone size: .
D gene: .
V gene: TRBV5-4
CDR3 DNA: TGTGCCAGCAGCTTGTTGGACGGTCGACGGGCCTACGAGCAGTACTTC
CDR3 protein: CASSLLDGRRAYEQYF

J gene: TRBJ2-1
clone size: .
D gene: TRBD1
V gene: TRBV6-5
CDR3 DNA: TGTGCCAGCAGCGGTTCTCGTTGGCCCGGGACAGGGGTGTTCTTC
CDR3 protein: CASSGSRWPGTGVFF

J gene: TRBJ2-3
clone size: .
D gene: .
V gene: TRBV9
CDR3 DNA: TGTGCCAGCAGCATAAGATGGGTCGGCACAGATACGCAGTATTTT
CDR3 protein: CASSIRWVGTDTQYF

J gene: TRBJ2-6
clone size: .
D gene: TRBD2
V gene: TRBV19
CDR3 DNA: TGTGCCAGTAGTACCCGTAGCGGGAGTTTTTCTGGGGCCAACGTCCTGACTTTC
CDR3 protein: CASSTRSGSFSGANVLTF

J gene: TRBJ1-1
clone size: .
D gene: .
V gene: TRBV7-9
CDR3 DNA: TGTGCCAGCAGCCTCCGCCAGGACTGGACTGAAGCTTTCTTT
CDR3 protein: CASSLRQDWTEAFF

J gene: TRBJ2-7
clone size: .
D gene: .
V gene: TRBV5-6
CDR3 DNA: TGTGCCAGCAGCTTGGGGCAGCACACCTACGAGCAGTACTTC
CDR3 protein: CASSLGQHTYEQYF

J gene: TRBJ2-3
clone size: .
D gene: .
V gene: TRBV9
CDR3 DNA: TGTGCCAGCAGCCCACCGGGGACTTATCTGGATACGCAGTATTTT
CDR3 protein: CASSPPGTYLDTQYF

J gene: TRBJ2-7
clone size: .
D gene: TRBD2
V gene: TRBV7-9
CDR3 DNA: TGTGCCAGCAGCCCCACTAGCGGGAGCTACGAGCAGTACTTC
CDR3 protein: CASSPTSGSYEQYF

J gene: TRBJ1-5
clone size: .
D gene: .
V gene: TRBV19
CDR3 DNA: TGTGCCAGTAGTATAGTTGGGGACCTTTCCGAGCCCCAGCATTTT
CDR3 protein: CASSIVGDLSEPQHF

J gene: TRBJ1-2
clone size: .
D gene: .
V gene: TRBV28
CDR3 DNA: TGTGCCAGCAGGAGACGACGTTCTCTTGCTAACTATGGCTACACCTTC
CDR3 protein: CASRRRRSLANYGYTF

J gene: TRBJ2-7
clone size: .
D gene: .
V gene: TRBV4-3
CDR3 DNA: TGCGCCAGCAGCCAAGATCTTCGGGTGGAGGAGCAGTACTTC
CDR3 protein: CASSQDLRVEEQYF

J gene: TRBJ1-1
clone size: .
D gene: .
V gene: TRBV7-9
CDR3 DNA: TGTGCCAGCAGCTTGGGACATACGAACACTGAAGCTTTCTTT
CDR3 protein: CASSLGHTNTEAFF

J gene: TRBJ2-7
clone size: once
D gene: .
V gene: TRBV18
CDR3 DNA: TGTGCCAGCTCACCGTCCCGGGTGGACTACGAGCAGTACTTC
CDR3 protein: CASSPSRVDYEQYF

J gene: TRBJ2-3
clone size: .
D gene: TRBD1
V gene: TRBV9
CDR3 DNA: TGTGCCAGCAGCCCACGGGACAGGGAGGGCACAGATACGCAGTATTTT
CDR3 protein: CASSPRDREGTDTQYF

J gene: TRBJ2-1
clone size: .
D gene: .
V gene: TRBV28
CDR3 DNA: TGTGCCATCGGTGGCACAGGCCGGTACAATGAGCAGTTCTTC
CDR3 protein: CAIGGTGRYNEQFF

J gene: TRBJ1-1
clone size: few
D gene: .
V gene: TRBV10-3
CDR3 DNA: TGTGCCATCAGTGAGTCGATTCGGCTTCTACCTGAAGCTTTCTTT
CDR3 protein: CAISESIRLLPEAFF

J gene: TRBJ1-1
clone size: few
D gene: .
V gene: TRBV19
CDR3 DNA: TGTGCCAGTACCCTCACCGAACGTAACTCTGAAGCTTTCTTT
CDR3 protein: CASTLTERNSEAFF

J gene: TRBJ2-1
clone size: few
D gene: .
V gene: TRBV9
CDR3 DNA: TGTGCCAGCAGCGGACCTGTTCCCGAGCAGTTCTTC
CDR3 protein: CASSGPVPEQFF

J gene: TRBJ1-1
clone size: few
D gene: .
V gene: TRBV13
CDR3 DNA: TGTGCCAGCAGCTTAGCTCGGAGACTGAACACTGAAGCTTTCTTT
CDR3 protein: CASSLARRLNTEAFF

J gene: TRBJ2-7
clone size: .
D gene: TRBD2
V gene: TRBV27
CDR3 DNA: TGTGCCAGCAAGGGGGGACTAGCGGGACTCGTCCACGAGCAGTACTTC
CDR3 protein: CASKGGLAGLVHEQYF

J gene: TRBJ1-5
clone size: once
D gene: .
V gene: TRBV6-1
CDR3 DNA: TGTGCCAGCAGTGAAGCTGGTACCGAATTTAATCAGCCCCAGCATTTT
CDR3 protein: CASSEAGTEFNQPQHF

J gene: TRBJ1-5
clone size: .
D gene: .
V gene: TRBV6-5
CDR3 DNA: TGTGCCAGCAGTTACTCGGGAAATAGCAATCAGCCCCAGCATTTT
CDR3 protein: CASSYSGNSNQPQHF

J gene: TRBJ2-2
clone size: .
D gene: TRBD2
V gene: TRBV10-3
CDR3 DNA: TGTGCCATCAGTGCACCTAGCGGGAGAACCGGGGAGCTGTTTTTT
CDR3 protein: CAISAPSGRTGELFF

J gene: TRBJ2-7
clone size: .
D gene: .
V gene: TRBV6-6
CDR3 DNA: TGTGCCAGCAGTTACTCTACAGCAACCTACGAGCAGTACTTC
CDR3 protein: CASSYSTATYEQYF

J gene: TRBJ1-1
clone size: .
D gene: .
V gene: TRBV19
CDR3 DNA: TGTGCCAGTAGTATAGATGTGTTTGAGATGAACACTGAAGCTTTCTTT
CDR3 protein: CASSIDVFEMNTEAFF

J gene: TRBJ2-2
clone size: .
D gene: TRBD2
V gene: TRBV7-9
CDR3 DNA: TGTGCCAGCAGCTTTTGGCTAGCGGGTACCGGGGAGCTGTTTTTT
CDR3 protein: CASSFWLAGTGELFF

J gene: TRBJ2-3
clone size: .
D gene: .
V gene: TRBV5-1
CDR3 DNA: TGCGCCAGCAGTTCGACCGGGACCCGGGGGGATACGCAGTATTTT
CDR3 protein: CASSSTGTRGDTQYF

J gene: TRBJ1-1
clone size: .
D gene: .
V gene: TRBV7-3
CDR3 DNA: TGTGCCAGCAGCCCGATACGCAGGGGCAGAATGAACACTGAAGCTTTCTTT
CDR3 protein: CASSPIRRGRMNTEAFF

J gene: TRBJ2-7
clone size: .
D gene: TRBD2
V gene: TRBV6-5
CDR3 DNA: TGTGCCAGCAGTTTATCCAGCGGGACCTACGAGCAGTACTTC
CDR3 protein: CASSLSSGTYEQYF

J gene: TRBJ2-5
clone size: .
D gene: TRBD2
V gene: TRBV25-1
CDR3 DNA: TGTGCCAGCAGCGGCGGGACTAGCGGGAGGGGGGAGACCCAGTACTTC
CDR3 protein: CASSGGTSGRGETQYF

J gene: TRBJ1-1
clone size: .
D gene: .
V gene: TRBV15
CDR3 DNA: TGTGCCACCAGCAGAGACCTCTCAGGGGAGGATGAAGCTTTCTTT
CDR3 protein: CATSRDLSGEDEAFF

J gene: TRBJ1-2
clone size: .
D gene: .
V gene: TRBV5-4
CDR3 DNA: TGTGCCAGCAGTCACCGGGTCGCCTATGGCTACACCTTC
CDR3 protein: CASSHRVAYGYTF

J gene: TRBJ2-1
clone size: .
D gene: .
V gene: TRBV4-3
CDR3 DNA: TGCGCCAGCAGCCAAGACCACAATGAGCAGTTCTTC
CDR3 protein: CASSQDHNEQFF

J gene: TRBJ2-3
clone size: .
D gene: .
V gene: TRBV5-1
CDR3 DNA: TGCGCCAGCAGCCAGACTAGAGATACGCAGTATTTT
CDR3 protein: CASSQTRDTQYF

J gene: TRBJ2-2
clone size: .
D gene: .
V gene: TRBV4-1
CDR3 DNA: TGCGCCAGCAGCCTGAACACCGGGGAGCTGTTTTTT
CDR3 protein: CASSLNTGELFF

J gene: TRBJ2-7
clone size: .
D gene: .
V gene: TRBV10-1
CDR3 DNA: TGCGCCAGCAGTGAGATGGGGCATTACGAGCAGTACTTC
CDR3 protein: CASSEMGHYEQYF

J gene: TRBJ2-1
clone size: .
D gene: .
V gene: TRBV7-9
CDR3 DNA: TGTGCCAGCAGCTTAGGTCTCTCCTGGTTGGATGAGCAGTTCTTC
CDR3 protein: CASSLGLSWLDEQFF

J gene: TRBJ2-1
clone size: .
D gene: .
V gene: TRBV27
CDR3 DNA: TGTGCCAGCAGTTTACGCTCTAGCGCCTACAATGAGCAGTTCTTC
CDR3 protein: CASSLRSSAYNEQFF

J gene: TRBJ2-5
clone size: .
D gene: TRBD1
V gene: TRBV30
CDR3 DNA: TGTGCCTGCGACCCAGGGGGTGAGACCCAGTACTTC
CDR3 protein: CACDPGGETQYF

J gene: TRBJ1-1
clone size: .
D gene: TRBD1
V gene: TRBV27
CDR3 DNA: TGTGCCAGCAGTTATGCAGGGGGCCTGTACACTGAAGCTTTCTTT
CDR3 protein: CASSYAGGLYTEAFF

J gene: TRBJ2-3
clone size: .
D gene: TRBD1
V gene: TRBV7-9
CDR3 DNA: TGTGCCAGCAGCTCGCCCCGGACAGGGGACGCAGATACGCAGTATTTT
CDR3 protein: CASSSPRTGDADTQYF

J gene: TRBJ2-7
clone size: .
D gene: .
V gene: TRBV4-1
CDR3 DNA: TGCGCCAGCAGCCAAGAATCGTGGCACGGACCTTCCTACGAGCAGTACTTC
CDR3 protein: CASSQESWHGPSYEQYF

J gene: TRBJ2-7
clone size: .
D gene: TRBD2
V gene: TRBV7-6
CDR3 DNA: TGTGCCAGCAGCTCACTAGCGGGACAATACGAGCAGTACTTC
CDR3 protein: CASSSLAGQYEQYF

J gene: TRBJ2-1
clone size: .
D gene: TRBD2
V gene: TRBV7-9
CDR3 DNA: TGTGCCAGCAGCTTAGCCCTAGCGGGAGGGCCGGGCAATGAGCAGTTCTTC
CDR3 protein: CASSLALAGGPGNEQFF

J gene: TRBJ2-7
clone size: .
D gene: .
V gene: TRBV25-1
CDR3 DNA: TGTGCCAGCAGTGACGGGACCCGAGGCTACGAGCAGTACTTC
CDR3 protein: CASSDGTRGYEQYF

J gene: TRBJ1-5
clone size: .
D gene: TRBD1
V gene: TRBV28
CDR3 DNA: TGTGCCAGCCTAAACGAAAGGGGGCGCCGACAATATAGCAATCAGCCCCAGCATTTT
CDR3 protein: CASLNERGRRQYSNQPQHF

J gene: TRBJ2-7
clone size: .
D gene: .
V gene: TRBV11-2
CDR3 DNA: TGTGCCAGCAGCTTTCTGCCCCTAGCGACCGGCTCCTACGAGCAGTACTTC
CDR3 protein: CASSFLPLATGSYEQYF

J gene: TRBJ1-1
clone size: .
D gene: .
V gene: TRBV19
CDR3 DNA: TGTGCCAGCGCCGAGCAAGAGGGGATGGGTGAAGCTTTCTTT
CDR3 protein: CASAEQEGMGEAFF

J gene: TRBJ2-1
clone size: .
D gene: TRBD1
V gene: TRBV11-2
CDR3 DNA: TGTGCCAGCAGCTTAGGTGTGGACAGGGTCTACAATGAGCAGTTCTTC
CDR3 protein: CASSLGVDRVYNEQFF

J gene: TRBJ2-3
clone size: .
D gene: .
V gene: TRBV5-6
CDR3 DNA: TGTGCCAGCAGCCTGCACCCTCGAGGGCCGGAGGGCACAGATACGCAGTATTTT
CDR3 protein: CASSLHPRGPEGTDTQYF

J gene: TRBJ2-1
clone size: .
D gene: TRBD2
V gene: TRBV27
CDR3 DNA: TGTGCCAGCAGTTACGGACTAGCGGGAGGGAATGAGCAGTTCTTC
CDR3 protein: CASSYGLAGGNEQFF

J gene: TRBJ2-1
clone size: .
D gene: .
V gene: TRBV27
CDR3 DNA: TGTGCCAGCAGTTCGACAGGAACGAATTACAATGAGCAGTTCTTC
CDR3 protein: CASSSTGTNYNEQFF

J gene: TRBJ1-2
clone size: .
D gene: TRBD1
V gene: TRBV5-1
CDR3 DNA: TGCGCCAGCAGCCTGACAGGGATTAACTATGGCTACACCTTC
CDR3 protein: CASSLTGINYGYTF